The T cell receptor beta chain described here comes from a study of shared clonotypes between healthy human individuals. The CDR3 is 15 residues long. V lost 1 base, J lost 0 bases, and 6 bases lay in between. The V gene's germline CDR1 is KGHSH and CDR2 LQKENI. This clone was counted only a few times. Profiled with immunoSEQ multiplex PCR; TCRdb holds only in-frame clones, not every one. The sample consists of around 980,000 clones, 70% to 80% of them appearing once. Input material: memory CD4+ T cells from PBMCs. The sample's subset: CD45RA-negative fraction. This receptor was identified in a man in his late teens or twenties in good health. Some clones in this sample may be carry-over from other donors' samples. This chain joins TRBV18 and TRBJ2-2; no firm D call. CDR3 DNA: TGTGCCAGCTCACCACAACAGTCGAACACCGGGGAGCTGTTTTTT. Translation gives CASSPQQSNTGELFF.